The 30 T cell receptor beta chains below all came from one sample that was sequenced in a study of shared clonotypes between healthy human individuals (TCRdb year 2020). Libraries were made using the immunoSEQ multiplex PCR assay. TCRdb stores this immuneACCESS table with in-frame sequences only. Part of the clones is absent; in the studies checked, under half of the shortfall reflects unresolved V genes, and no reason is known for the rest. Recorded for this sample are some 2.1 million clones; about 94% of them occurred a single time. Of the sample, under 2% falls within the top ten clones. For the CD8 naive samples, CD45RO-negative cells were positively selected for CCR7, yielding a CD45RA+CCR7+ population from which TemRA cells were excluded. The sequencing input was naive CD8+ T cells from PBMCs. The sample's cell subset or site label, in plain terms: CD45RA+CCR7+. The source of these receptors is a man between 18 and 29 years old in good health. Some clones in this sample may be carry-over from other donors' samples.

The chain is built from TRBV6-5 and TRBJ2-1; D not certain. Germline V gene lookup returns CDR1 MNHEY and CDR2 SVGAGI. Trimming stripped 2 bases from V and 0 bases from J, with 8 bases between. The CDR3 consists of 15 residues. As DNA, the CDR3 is TGTGCCAGCAGTTACGCACCCAGCTCCTACAATGAGCAGTTCTTC. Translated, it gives CASSYAPSSYNEQFF.

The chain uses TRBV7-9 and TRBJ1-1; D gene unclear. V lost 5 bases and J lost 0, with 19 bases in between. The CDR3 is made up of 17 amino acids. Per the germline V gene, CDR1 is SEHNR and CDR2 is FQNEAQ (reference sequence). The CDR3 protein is CASSAHLLGEVNTEAFF. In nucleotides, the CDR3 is TGTGCCAGCAGCGCCCATCTACTTGGGGAAGTGAACACTGAAGCTTTCTTT.

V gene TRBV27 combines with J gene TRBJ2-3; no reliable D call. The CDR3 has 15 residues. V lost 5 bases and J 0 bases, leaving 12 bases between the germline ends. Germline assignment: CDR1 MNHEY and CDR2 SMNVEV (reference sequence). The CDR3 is CASSTDTASTDTQYF. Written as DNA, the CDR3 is TGTGCCAGCAGTACCGACACGGCGAGCACAGATACGCAGTATTTT.

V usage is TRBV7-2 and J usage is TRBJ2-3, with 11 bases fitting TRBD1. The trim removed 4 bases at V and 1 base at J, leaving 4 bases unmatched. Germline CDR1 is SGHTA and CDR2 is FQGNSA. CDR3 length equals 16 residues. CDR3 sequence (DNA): TGTGCCAGCAGCTCGGACAGGGGGCGGGGCACAGATACGCAGTATTTT. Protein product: CASSSDRGRGTDTQYF.

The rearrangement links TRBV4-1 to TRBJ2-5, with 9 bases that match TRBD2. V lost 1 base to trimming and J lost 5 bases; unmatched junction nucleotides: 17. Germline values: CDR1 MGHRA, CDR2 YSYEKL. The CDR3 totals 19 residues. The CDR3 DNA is TGCGCCAGCAGCCAAGTAGCGGCGGGAGGGCCCCACCCGGCGGAGACCCAGTACTTC. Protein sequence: CASSQVAAGGPHPAETQYF.

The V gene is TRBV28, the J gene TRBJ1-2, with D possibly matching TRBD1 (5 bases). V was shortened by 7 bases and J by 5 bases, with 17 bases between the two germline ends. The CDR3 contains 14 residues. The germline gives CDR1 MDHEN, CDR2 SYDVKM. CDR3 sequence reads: CASNPRDGRYGYTF. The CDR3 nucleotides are TGTGCCAGCAACCCTAGGGACGGCCGGTATGGCTACACCTTC.

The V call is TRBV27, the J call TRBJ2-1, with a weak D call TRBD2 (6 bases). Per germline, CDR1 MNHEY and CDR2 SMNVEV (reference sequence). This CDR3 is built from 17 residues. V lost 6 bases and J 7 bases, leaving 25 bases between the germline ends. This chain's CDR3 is CASRDTYAGRFVNEQFF. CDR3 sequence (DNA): TGTGCCAGCAGGGACACTTATGCGGGAAGGTTTGTAAATGAGCAGTTCTTC.

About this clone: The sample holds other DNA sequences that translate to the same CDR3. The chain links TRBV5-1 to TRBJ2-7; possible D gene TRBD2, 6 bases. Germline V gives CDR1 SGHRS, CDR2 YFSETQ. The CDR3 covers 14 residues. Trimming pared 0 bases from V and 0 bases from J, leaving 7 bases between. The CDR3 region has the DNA TGCGCCAGCAGCTTGGGTAGCGGCTCCTACGAGCAGTACTTC. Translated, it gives CASSLGSGSYEQYF. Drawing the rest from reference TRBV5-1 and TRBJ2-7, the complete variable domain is KAGVTQTPRYLIKTRGQQVTLSCSPISGHRSVSWYQQTPGQGLQFLFEYFSETQRNKGNFPGRFSGRQFSNSRSEMNVSTLELGDSALYLCASSLGSGSYEQYFGPGTRLTVT.

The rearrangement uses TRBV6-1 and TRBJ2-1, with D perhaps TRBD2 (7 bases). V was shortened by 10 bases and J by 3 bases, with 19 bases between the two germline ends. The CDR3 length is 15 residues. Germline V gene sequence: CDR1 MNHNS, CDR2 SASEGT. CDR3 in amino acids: CATQFGGGLYNEQFF. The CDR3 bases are TGTGCCACCCAATTTGGGGGGGGCCTCTACAATGAGCAGTTCTTC.

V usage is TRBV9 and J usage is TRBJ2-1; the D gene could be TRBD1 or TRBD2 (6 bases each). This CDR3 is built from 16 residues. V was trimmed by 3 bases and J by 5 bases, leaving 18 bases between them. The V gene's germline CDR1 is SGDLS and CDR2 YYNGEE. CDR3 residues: CASSDHRVAGNNEQFF. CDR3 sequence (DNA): TGTGCCAGCAGCGACCACAGGGTTGCGGGGAACAATGAGCAGTTCTTC.

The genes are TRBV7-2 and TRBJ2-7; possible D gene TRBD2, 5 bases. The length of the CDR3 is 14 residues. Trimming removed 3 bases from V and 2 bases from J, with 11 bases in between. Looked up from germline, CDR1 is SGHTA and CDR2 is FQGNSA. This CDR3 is CASSLGASAYEQYF. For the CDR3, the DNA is TGTGCCAGCAGCTTGGGAGCGAGTGCCTACGAGCAGTACTTC.

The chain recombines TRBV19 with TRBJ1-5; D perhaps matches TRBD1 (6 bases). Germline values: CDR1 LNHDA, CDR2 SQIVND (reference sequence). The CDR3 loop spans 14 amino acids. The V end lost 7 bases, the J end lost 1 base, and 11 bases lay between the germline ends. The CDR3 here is CASNTGMSNQPQHF. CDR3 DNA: TGTGCCAGTAATACAGGGATGAGCAATCAGCCCCAGCATTTT.

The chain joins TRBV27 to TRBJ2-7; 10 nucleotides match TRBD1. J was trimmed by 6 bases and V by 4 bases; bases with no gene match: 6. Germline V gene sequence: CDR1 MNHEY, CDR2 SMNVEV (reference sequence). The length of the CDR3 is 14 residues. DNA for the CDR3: TGTGCCAGCAGTTGGACAGGGGGTGGCCTCGAGCAGTACTTC. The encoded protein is CASSWTGGGLEQYF.

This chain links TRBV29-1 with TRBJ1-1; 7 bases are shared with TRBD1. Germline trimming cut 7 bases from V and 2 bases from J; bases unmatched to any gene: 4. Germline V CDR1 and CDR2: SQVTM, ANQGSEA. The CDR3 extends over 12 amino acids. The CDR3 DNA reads TGCAGCGGATGGACAGGCAACACTGAAGCTTTCTTT. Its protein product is CSGWTGNTEAFF.

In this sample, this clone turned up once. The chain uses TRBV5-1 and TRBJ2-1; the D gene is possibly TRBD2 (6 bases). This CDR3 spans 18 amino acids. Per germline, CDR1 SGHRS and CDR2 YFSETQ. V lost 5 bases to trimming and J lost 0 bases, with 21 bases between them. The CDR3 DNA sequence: TGCGCCAGCAGACCGGGTGAGCGGGTGATAAGCTCCTACAATGAGCAGTTCTTC. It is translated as CASRPGERVISSYNEQFF.

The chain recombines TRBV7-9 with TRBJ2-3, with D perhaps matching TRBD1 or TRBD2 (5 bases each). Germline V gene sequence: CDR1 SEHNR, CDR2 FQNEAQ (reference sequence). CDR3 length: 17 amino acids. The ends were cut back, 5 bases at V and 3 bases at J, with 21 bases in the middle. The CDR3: CASSPPLGELGTDTQYF. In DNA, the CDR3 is TGTGCCAGCAGCCCTCCATTAGGGGAGTTGGGTACAGATACGCAGTATTTT.

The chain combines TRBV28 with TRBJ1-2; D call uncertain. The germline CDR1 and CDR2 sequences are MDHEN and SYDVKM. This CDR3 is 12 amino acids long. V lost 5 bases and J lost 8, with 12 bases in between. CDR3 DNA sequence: TGTGCCAGCAGTCGGGAAGCGATCGGCTACACCTTC. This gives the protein CASSREAIGYTF.

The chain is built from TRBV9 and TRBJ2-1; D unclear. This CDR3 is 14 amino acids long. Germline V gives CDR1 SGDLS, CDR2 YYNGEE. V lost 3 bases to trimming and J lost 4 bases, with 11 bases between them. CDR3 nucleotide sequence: TGTGCCAGCAGCGGGCCGGTGGGGTACAATGAGCAGTTCTTC. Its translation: CASSGPVGYNEQFF.

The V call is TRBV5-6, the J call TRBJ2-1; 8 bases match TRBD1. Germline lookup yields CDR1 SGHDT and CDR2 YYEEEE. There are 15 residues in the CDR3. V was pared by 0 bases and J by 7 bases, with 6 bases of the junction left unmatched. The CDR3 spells CASSLVQGARNEQFF. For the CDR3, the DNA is TGTGCCAGCAGCTTGGTGCAGGGGGCGCGGAATGAGCAGTTCTTC.

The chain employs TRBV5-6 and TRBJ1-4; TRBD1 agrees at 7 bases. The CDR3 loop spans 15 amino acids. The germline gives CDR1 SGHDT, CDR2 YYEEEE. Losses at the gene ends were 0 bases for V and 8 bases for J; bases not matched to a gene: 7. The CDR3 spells CASSLGTGVGEKLFF. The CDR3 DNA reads TGTGCCAGCAGCTTGGGTACAGGGGTAGGGGAAAAACTGTTTTTT.

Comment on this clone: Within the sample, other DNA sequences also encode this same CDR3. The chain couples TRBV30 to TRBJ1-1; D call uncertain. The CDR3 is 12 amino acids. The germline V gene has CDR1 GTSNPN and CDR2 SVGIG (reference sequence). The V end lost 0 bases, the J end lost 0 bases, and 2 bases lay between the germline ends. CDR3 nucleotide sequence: TGTGCCTGGAGTGTGATGAACACTGAAGCTTTCTTT. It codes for CAWSVMNTEAFF. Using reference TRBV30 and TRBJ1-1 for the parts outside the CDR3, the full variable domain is SQTIHQWPATLVQPVGSPLSLECTVEGTSNPNLYWYRQAAGRGLQLLFYSVGIGQISSEVPQNLSASRPQDRQFILSSKKLLLSDSGFYLCAWSVMNTEAFFGQGTRLTVV.

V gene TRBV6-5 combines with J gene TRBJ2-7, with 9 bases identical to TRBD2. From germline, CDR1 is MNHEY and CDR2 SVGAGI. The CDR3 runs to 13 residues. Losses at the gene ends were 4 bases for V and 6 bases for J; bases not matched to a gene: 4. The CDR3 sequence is CASSFTAGGEQYF. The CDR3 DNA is TGTGCCAGCAGTTTTACAGCGGGAGGCGAGCAGTACTTC.

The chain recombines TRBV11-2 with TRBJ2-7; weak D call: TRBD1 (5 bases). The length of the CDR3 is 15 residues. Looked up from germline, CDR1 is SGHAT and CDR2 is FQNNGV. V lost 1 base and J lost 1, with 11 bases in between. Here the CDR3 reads CASSLGVGPSYEQYF. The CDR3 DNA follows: TGTGCCAGCAGCTTAGGTGTGGGGCCATCCTACGAGCAGTACTTC. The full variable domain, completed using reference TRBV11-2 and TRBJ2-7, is EAGVAQSPRYKIIEKRQSVAFWCNPISGHATLYWYQQILGQGPKLLIQFQNNGVVDDSQLPKDRFSAERLKGVDSTLKIQPAKLEDSAVYLCASSLGVGPSYEQYFGPGTRLTVT.

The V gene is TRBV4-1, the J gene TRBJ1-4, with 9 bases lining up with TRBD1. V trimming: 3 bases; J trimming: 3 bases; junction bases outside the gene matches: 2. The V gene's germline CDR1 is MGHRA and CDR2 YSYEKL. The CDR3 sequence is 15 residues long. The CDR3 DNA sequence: TGCGCCAGCAGCCACCACAGGGGGCCTAATGAAAAACTGTTTTTT. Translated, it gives CASSHHRGPNEKLFF.

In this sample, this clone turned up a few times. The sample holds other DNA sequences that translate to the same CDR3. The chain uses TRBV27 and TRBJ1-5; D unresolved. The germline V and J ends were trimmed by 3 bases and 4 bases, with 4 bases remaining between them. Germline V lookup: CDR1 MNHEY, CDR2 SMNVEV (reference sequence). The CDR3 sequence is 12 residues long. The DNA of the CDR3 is TGTGCCAGCAGTTTTCAAAATCAGCCCCAGCATTTT. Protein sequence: CASSFQNQPQHF.

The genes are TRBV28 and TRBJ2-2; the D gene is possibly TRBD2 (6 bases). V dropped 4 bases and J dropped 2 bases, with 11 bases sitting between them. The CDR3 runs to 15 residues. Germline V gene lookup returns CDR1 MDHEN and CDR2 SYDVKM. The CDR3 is CASSWAGPNTGELFF. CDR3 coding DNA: TGTGCCAGCAGTTGGGCGGGACCCAACACCGGGGAGCTGTTTTTT.

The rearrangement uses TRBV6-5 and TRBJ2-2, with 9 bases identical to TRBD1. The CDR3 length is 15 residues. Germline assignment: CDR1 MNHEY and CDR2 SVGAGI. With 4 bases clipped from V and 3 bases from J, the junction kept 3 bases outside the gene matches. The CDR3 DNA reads TGTGCCAGCAGTTTTGACAGGGGGGACACCGGGGAGCTGTTTTTT. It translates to CASSFDRGDTGELFF.

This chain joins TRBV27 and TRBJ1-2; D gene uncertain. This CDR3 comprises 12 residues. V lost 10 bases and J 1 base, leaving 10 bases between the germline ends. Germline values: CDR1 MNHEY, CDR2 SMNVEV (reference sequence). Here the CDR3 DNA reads TGTGCCACCGTTGACGGTAACTATGGCTACACCTTC. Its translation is CATVDGNYGYTF.

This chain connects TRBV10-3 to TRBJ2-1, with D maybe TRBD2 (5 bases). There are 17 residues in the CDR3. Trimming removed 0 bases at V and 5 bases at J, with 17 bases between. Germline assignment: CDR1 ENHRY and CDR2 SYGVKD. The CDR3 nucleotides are TGTGCCATCAGTGAGTCGGTAAGCGGTTCGCGCCACAATGAGCAGTTCTTC. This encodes CAISESVSGSRHNEQFF.

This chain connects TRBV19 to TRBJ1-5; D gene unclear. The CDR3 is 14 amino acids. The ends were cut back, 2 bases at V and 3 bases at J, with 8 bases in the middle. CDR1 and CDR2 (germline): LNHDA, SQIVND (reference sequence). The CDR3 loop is CASSISGPNQPQHF. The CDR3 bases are TGTGCCAGTAGTATAAGTGGCCCCAATCAGCCCCAGCATTTT.